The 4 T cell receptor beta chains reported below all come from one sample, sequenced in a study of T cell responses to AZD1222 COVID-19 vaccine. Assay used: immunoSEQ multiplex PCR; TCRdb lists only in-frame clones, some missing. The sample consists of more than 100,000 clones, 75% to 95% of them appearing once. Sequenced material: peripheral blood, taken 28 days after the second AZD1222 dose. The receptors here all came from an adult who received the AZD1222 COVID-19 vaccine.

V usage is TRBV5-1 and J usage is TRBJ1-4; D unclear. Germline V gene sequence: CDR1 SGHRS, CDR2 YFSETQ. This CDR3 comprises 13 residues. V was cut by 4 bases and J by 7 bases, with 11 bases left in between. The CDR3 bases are TGCGCCAGCAGCACATTCGAGGGTGAAAAACTGTTTTTT. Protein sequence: CASSTFEGEKLFF.

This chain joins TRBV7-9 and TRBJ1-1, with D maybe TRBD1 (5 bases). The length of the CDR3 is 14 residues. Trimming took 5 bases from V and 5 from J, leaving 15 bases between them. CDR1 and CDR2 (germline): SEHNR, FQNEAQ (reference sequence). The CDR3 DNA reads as TGTGCCAGCAGCCCGGCCGTAAAGGGGACTGAAGCTTTCTTT. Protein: CASSPAVKGTEAFF.

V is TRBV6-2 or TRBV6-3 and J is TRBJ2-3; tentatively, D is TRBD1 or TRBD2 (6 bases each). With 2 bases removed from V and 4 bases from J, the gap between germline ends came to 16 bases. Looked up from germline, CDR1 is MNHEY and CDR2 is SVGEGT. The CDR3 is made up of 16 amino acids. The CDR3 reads CASSYGAEGVPDTQYF. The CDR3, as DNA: TGTGCCAGCAGTTACGGTGCGGAGGGGGTCCCAGATACGCAGTATTTT.

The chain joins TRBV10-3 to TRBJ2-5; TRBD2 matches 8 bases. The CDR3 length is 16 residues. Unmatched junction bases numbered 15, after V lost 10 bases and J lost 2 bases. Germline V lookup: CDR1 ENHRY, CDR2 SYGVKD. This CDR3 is CATSPGRGKAQETQYF. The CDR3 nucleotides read TGTGCCACCTCACCCGGGAGGGGGAAGGCTCAAGAGACCCAGTACTTC.